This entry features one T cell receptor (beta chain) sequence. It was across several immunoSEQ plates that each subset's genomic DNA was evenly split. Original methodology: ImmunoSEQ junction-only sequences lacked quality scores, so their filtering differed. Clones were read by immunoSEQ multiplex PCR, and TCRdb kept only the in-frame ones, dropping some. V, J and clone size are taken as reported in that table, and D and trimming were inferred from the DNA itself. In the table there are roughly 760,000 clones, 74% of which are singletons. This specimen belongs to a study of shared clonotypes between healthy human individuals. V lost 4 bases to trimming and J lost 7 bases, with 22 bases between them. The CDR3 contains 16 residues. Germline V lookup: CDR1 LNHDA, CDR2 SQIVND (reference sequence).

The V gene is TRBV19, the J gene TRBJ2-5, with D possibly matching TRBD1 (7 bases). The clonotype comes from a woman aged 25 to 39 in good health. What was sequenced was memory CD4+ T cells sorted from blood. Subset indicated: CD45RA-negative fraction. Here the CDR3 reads CASSRTQTGSGGTQYF. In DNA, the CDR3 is TGTGCCAGTAGTAGAACGCAGACAGGGTCCGGGGGGACCCAGTACTTC.